This T cell receptor beta chain was documented in a study of cytomegalovirus exposure and HLA in healthy donors. The wider study: There were fewer than 130 million unique TCR beta sequences, drawn from 180 million or so T cells, in an earlier analysis.

Unrecorded immune exposures were likely, despite nominal health at sampling. Germline lookup yields CDR1 SGHTA and CDR2 FQGNSA. CDR3 length equals 16 residues. The junction had 7 bases not matched to a gene; V was cut back by 7 bases and J by 3 bases. The PCR had 60 Vbeta and 13 Jbeta primers. TCRdb's copy holds only in-frame clones and misses some; the assay was immunoSEQ multiplex PCR. The sample records about 150,000 clones, 80% being singletons. Overall study findings and caveats: Exclusion as indistinguishable affected some V segments, including TRBV6-2 and TRBV6-3. As confirmed in vitro, a few CMV-associated chains were specific for CMV antigens.

As concerns this clone: Its antigen remains unidentified.

The rearrangement uses TRBV7-2 and TRBJ2-4; 12 bases fit TRBD2. The TCR comes from a woman aged 40 to 55 in good health and CMV-seropositive. What was sequenced was PBMCs. In DNA form, the CDR3 reads TGTGCCAGCAAACTAGCGGGAGGTCCTGTCAAAAACATTCAGTACTTC. This gives the protein CASKLAGGPVKNIQYF.